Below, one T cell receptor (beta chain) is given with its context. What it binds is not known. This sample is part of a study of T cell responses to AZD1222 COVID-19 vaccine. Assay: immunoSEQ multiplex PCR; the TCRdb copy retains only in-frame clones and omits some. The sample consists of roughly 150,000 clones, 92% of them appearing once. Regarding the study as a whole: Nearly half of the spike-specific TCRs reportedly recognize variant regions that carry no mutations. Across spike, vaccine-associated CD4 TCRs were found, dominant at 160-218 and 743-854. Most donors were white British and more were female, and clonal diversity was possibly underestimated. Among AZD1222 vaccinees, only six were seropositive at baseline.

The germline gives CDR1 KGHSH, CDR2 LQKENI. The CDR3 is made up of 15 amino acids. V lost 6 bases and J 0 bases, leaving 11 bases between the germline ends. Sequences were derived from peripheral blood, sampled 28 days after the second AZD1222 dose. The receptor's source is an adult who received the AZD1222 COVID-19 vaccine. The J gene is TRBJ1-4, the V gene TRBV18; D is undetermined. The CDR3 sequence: CASSQRTATNEKLFF. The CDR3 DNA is TGTGCCAGCTCGCAACGGACTGCAACTAATGAAAAACTGTTTTTT.